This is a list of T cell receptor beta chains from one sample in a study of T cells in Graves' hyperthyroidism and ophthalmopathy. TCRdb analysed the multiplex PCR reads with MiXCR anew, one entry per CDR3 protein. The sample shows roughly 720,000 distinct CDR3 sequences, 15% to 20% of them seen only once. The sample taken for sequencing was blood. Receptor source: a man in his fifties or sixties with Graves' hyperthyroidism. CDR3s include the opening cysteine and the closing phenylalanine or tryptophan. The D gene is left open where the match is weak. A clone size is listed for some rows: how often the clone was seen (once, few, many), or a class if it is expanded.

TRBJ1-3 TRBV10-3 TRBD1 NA CAISERTGPPGNTIYF TGTGCCATCAGTGAGCGGACAGGGCCGCCTGGAAACACCATATATTTT
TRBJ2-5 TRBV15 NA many CATSRDPGPLETQYF TGTGCCACCAGCAGAGACCCCGGGCCTCTTGAGACCCAGTACTTC
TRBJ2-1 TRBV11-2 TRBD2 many CASSKYGTSGNGEQFF TGTGCCAGCAGCAAATACGGGACTAGCGGGAACGGTGAGCAGTTCTTC
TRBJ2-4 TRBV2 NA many CASKGEIGNIQYF TGTGCCAGCAAGGGGGAAATCGGGAACATTCAGTACTTC
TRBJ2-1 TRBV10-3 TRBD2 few CAISAGTSGNEQFF TGTGCCATCAGTGCGGGGACTAGCGGCAATGAGCAGTTCTTC
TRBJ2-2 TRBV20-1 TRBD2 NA CSARDNRGGLGLAGGRGRTGELFF TGCAGTGCTAGAGATAATAGGGGGGGCTTAGGACTAGCGGGAGGAAGGGGTAGGACCGGGGAGCTGTTTTTT
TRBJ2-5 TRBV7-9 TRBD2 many CAGGWGGETQYF TGTGCCGGAGGCTGGGGGGGAGAGACCCAGTACTTC
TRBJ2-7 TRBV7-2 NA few CASSHDRDPSYEQYF TGTGCCAGCAGCCACGACAGAGACCCCTCCTACGAGCAGTACTTC
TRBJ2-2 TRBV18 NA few CASSPLGLQESTGELFF TGTGCCAGCTCACCACTAGGTTTACAGGAGAGCACCGGGGAGCTGTTTTTT
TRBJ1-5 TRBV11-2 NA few CASSSGQINQPQHF TGTGCCAGCAGCTCAGGACAGATCAATCAGCCCCAGCATTTT
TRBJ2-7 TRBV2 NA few CASSERLINSYEQYF TGTGCCAGCAGTGAACGGTTAATCAACTCCTACGAGCAGTACTTC
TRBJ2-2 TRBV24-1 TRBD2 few CATGTSGRAGGELFF TGTGCCACCGGGACTAGCGGGAGAGCGGGCGGGGAGCTGTTTTTT
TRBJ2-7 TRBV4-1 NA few CASSQEIGYSDYEQYF TGCGCCAGCAGCCAAGAAATAGGGTATTCGGACTACGAGCAGTACTTC
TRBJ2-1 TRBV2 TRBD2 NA CASSEDLRLAQFF TGTGCCAGCAGTGAAGACCTCAGACTAGCTCAGTTCTTC
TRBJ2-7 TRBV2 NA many CASSDTANYEQYF TGTGCCAGCAGTGACACAGCCAACTACGAGCAGTACTTC
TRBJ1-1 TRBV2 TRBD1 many CASSTGVTEAFF TGTGCCAGCAGCACAGGGGTTACTGAAGCTTTCTTT
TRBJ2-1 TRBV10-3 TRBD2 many CAISDFSGSSYEQFF TGTGCCATCAGTGATTTTAGCGGGAGTAGCTATGAGCAGTTCTTC
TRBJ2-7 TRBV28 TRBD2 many CASSITSGRAYEQYF TGTGCCAGCAGTATCACTAGCGGGAGGGCCTACGAGCAGTACTTC
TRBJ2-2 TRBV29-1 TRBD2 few CSVVGLAENTGELFF TGCAGCGTTGTTGGTCTAGCGGAGAACACCGGGGAGCTGTTTTTT
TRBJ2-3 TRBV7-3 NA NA CANSLGPSTDTQYF TGTGCCAACAGCTTAGGGCCGAGCACAGATACGCAGTATTTT
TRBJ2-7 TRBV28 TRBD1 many CASSEGQGVSSYEQYF TGTGCCAGCAGCGAGGGACAGGGCGTGAGCTCCTACGAGCAGTACTTC
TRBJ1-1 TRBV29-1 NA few CSVRGGGNTEAFF TGCAGCGTTCGAGGGGGGGGGAACACTGAAGCTTTCTTT
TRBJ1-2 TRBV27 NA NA CASSLLGSEGYTF TGTGCCAGCAGTTTGTTGGGTTCGGAGGGCTACACCTTC
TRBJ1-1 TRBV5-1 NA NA CASSLEYRATGLEAFF TGCGCCAGCAGCTTGGAATACCGGGCCACCGGGTTGGAAGCTTTCTTT
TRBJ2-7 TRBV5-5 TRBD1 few CASSPSGQGRPYEQYF TGTGCCAGCAGCCCCTCGGGACAGGGGCGCCCCTACGAGCAGTACTTC
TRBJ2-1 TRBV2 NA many CASNGNNEQFF TGTGCCAGCAATGGGAACAATGAGCAGTTCTTC
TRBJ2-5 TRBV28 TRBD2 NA CASSSGLPQETQHF TGTGCCAGCAGTTCGGGACTACCACAAGAGACTCAGCACTTC
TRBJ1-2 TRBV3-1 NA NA CASSQRDGLGYTF TGTGCCAGCAGCCAGAGAGATGGCCTTGGCTACACCTTC
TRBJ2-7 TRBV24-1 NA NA CATSVGSLSYEQYF TGTGCCACCAGTGTGGGTTCCCTATCCTACGAGCAGTACTTC
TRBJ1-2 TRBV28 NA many CASSLGDRRHYGYTF TGTGCCAGCAGTTTAGGGGACCGAAGGCACTATGGCTACACCTTC
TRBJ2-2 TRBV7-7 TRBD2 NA CASSLLLAGNTGELFF TGTGCTAGCAGCCTACTTCTAGCGGGTAACACCGGGGAGCTGTTTTTT
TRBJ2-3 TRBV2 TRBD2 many CASRGRLAGTDTQYF TGTGCCAGCAGGGGTCGACTAGCGGGGACAGATACGCAGTATTTT
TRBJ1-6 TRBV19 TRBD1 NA CASRPGQGNSPLHF TGTGCCAGTCGACCGGGACAGGGGAACTCACCCCTCCACTTT
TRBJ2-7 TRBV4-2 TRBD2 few CASSQDGGLAVPYEQYF TGTGCCAGCAGCCAAGATGGTGGACTAGCGGTTCCATACGAGCAGTACTTC
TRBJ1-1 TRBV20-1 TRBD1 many CSAPRTGRNTEAFF TGCAGTGCTCCCCGGACAGGGAGGAACACTGAAGCTTTCTTT
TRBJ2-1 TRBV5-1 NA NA CASSLNRAGPSSYNEQFF TGCGCCAGCAGCTTGAATCGGGCGGGTCCAAGCTCCTACAATGAGCAGTTCTTC
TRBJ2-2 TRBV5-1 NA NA CASSRLPGPTANTGELFF TGCGCCAGCAGTCGGCTACCCGGGCCAACGGCGAACACCGGGGAGCTGTTTTTT
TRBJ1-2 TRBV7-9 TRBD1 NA CASSTPGQGDNYGYTF TGTGCCAGCAGCACGCCGGGACAGGGGGACAACTATGGCTACACCTTC
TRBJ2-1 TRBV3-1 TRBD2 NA CASSPLTSGSHEQFF TGTGCCAGCAGCCCCCTAACTAGCGGGAGCCATGAGCAGTTCTTC
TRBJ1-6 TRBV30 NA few CAWSRVNSPLHF TGTGCCTGGAGTAGGGTTAATTCACCCCTCCACTTT
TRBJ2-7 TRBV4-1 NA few CASSHSRANSYEQYF TGCGCCAGCAGCCATAGTCGGGCGAACTCCTACGAGCAGTACTTC
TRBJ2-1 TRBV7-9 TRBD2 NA CASSLKLGTSGLLDEQFF TGTGCCAGCAGCTTAAAGCTTGGGACTAGCGGCCTTTTGGATGAGCAGTTCTTC
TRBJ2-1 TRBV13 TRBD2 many CASSLKRTSGVGYNEQFF TGTGCCAGCAGCTTAAAGAGGACTAGCGGGGTGGGGTACAATGAGCAGTTCTTC
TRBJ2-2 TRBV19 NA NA CASIPRDPEFRPGELFF TGTGCCAGTATCCCTAGGGACCCCGAGTTTCGTCCCGGGGAGCTGTTTTTT
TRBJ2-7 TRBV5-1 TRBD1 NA CASSIGTVRTYEQYF TGCGCCAGCAGCATCGGGACAGTTCGTACCTACGAGCAGTACTTC
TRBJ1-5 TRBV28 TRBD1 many CASRSGTGGRQPQHF TGTGCCAGCAGAAGCGGGACAGGGGGCCGACAGCCCCAGCATTTT
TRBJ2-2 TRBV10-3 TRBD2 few CAISEGKLREKAGELFF TGTGCCATCAGTGAGGGAAAGTTGCGGGAGAAGGCCGGGGAGCTGTTTTTT
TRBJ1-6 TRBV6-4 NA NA CASSYAGNGSPLHF TGTGCCAGCAGTTACGCGGGGAATGGTTCACCCCTCCACTTT
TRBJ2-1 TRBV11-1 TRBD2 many CASSLYREGYNEQFF TGTGCCAGCAGCTTATACCGGGAGGGGTACAATGAGCAGTTCTTC
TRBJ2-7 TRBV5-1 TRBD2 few CASRLWSGTYEQYF TGCGCCAGCAGGCTGTGGAGCGGGACCTACGAGCAGTACTTC
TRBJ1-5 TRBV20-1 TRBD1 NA CSASRDSHQPQHF TGCAGTGCTAGTCGGGACAGTCATCAGCCCCAGCATTTT
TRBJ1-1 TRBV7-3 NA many CASSFLQNTEAFF TGTGCCAGCAGCTTCCTTCAGAACACTGAAGCTTTCTTT
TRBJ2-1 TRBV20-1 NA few CSATGQEPNSYNEQFF TGCAGTGCCACAGGGCAGGAGCCCAACTCCTACAATGAGCAGTTCTTC
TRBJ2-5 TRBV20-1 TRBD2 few CSARVSLAEETQYF TGCAGTGCTAGAGTCTCACTAGCGGAAGAGACCCAGTACTTC
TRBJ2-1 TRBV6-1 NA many CASSEGGRLNEQFF TGTGCCAGCAGTGAGGGGGGTCGTTTGAATGAGCAGTTCTTC
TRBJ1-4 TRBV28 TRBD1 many CASRSGQGLTRNEKLFF TGTGCCAGCAGGTCCGGACAGGGTTTAACTCGGAATGAAAAACTGTTTTTT
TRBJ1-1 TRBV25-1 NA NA CASSPISRAGDRRYNTEAFF TGTGCCAGCAGCCCGATATCGAGGGCAGGTGACAGAAGATATAACACTGAAGCTTTCTTT